This TCR beta chain was found in a study of cytomegalovirus exposure and HLA in healthy donors. Regarding the study as a whole: In the roughly 130 validation repertoires, a later analysis found that first-cohort TCR clusters tended to co-occur. Most TCR sequences were uncommon, yet certain public TCRs appeared in many donors.

A remark on this clone: Its target is unknown.

The donors were members of the validation cohort comprising some 130 subjects, separate from the roughly 650-subject first cohort. The table came from immunoSEQ multiplex PCR; TCRdb's copy has only in-frame clones and leaves some out. The data show 75,000 to 90,000 clones, roughly 94% seen once. V was clipped by 0 bases and J by 2 bases; unmatched bases: 4. Per germline, CDR1 LGHNT and CDR2 FRNRAP. The CDR3 totals 16 residues. This TCR came from a woman aged 18-29 years in good health and CMV-seronegative. J is TRBJ2-1 and V is TRBV12-5; 7 bases are shared with TRBD2. The sequencing sample was made of PBMCs. The CDR3 coding sequence is TGTGCTAGTGGTTTGGTAGCGGGGAGGACCTACAATGAGCAGTTCTTC. Encoded protein: CASGLVAGRTYNEQFF.